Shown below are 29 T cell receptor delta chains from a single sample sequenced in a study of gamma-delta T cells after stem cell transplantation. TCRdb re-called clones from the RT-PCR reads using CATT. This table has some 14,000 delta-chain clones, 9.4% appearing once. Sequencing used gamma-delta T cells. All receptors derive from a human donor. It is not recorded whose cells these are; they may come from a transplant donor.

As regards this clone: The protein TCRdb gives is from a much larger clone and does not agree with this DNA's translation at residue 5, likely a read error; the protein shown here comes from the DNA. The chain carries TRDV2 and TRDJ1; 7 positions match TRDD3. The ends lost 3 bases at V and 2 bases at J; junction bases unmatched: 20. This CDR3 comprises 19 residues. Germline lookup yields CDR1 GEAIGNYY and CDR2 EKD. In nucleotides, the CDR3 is TGTGCCTGTGACGCCGTGCAGGGGCTGGGGGCCCCCTTGACCGATAAACTCATCTTT. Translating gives CACDAVQGLGAPLTDKLIF.

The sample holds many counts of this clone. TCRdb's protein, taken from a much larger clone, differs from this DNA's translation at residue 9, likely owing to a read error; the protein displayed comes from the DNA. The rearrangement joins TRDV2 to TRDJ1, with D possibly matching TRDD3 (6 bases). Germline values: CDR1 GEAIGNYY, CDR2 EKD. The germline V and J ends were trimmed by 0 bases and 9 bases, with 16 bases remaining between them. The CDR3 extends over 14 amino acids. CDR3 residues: CACDTVSGGRELIF. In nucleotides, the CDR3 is TGTGCCTGTGACACCGTGTCGGGGGGGAGGGAACTCATCTTT.

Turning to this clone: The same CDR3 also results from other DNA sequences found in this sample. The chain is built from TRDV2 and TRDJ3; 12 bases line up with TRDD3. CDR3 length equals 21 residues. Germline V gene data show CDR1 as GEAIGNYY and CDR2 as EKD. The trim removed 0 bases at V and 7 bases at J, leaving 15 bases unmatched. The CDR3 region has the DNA TGTGCCTGTGACACCCTTACTGGGGGATACAAGAGCTCCTTTGACACCCGACAGATGTTTTTC. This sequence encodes CACDTLTGGYKSSFDTRQMFF.

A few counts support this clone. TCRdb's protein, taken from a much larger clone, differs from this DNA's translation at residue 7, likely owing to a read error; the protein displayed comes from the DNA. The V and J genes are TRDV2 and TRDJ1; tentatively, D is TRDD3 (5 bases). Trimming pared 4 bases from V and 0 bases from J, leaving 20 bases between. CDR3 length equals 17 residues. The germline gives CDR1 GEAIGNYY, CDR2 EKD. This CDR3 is CACEALEDGSYTDKLIF. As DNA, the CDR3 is TGTGCCTGTGAGGCACTGGAGGATGGCTCGTACACCGATAAACTCATCTTT.

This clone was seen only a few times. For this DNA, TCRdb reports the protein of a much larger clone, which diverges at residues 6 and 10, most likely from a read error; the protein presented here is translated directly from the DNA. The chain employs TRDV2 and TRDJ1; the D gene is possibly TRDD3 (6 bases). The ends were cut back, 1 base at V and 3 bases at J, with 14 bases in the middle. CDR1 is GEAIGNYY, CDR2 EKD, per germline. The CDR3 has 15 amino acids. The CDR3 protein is CACDTSLGGADKLIF. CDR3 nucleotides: TGTGCCTGTGACACGTCACTGGGTGGGGCCGATAAACTCATCTTT.

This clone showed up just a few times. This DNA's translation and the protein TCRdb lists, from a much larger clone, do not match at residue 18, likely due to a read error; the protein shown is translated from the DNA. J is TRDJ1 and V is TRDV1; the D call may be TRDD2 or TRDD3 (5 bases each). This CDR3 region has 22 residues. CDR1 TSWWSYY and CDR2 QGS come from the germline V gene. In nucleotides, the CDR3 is TGTGCTCTTGGGGAACCCCTTTTTCCCCTCCGGGATTCCTCCCCGTACACCGCTAAACTCATCTTT. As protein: CALGEPLFPLRDSSPYTAKLIF.

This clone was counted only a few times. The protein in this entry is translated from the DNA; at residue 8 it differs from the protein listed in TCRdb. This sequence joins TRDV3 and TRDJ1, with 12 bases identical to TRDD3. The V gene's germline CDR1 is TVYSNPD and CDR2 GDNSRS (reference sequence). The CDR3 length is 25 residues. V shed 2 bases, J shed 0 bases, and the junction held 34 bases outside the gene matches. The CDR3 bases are TGTGCCTTTCGGTGGCTTTCCTGCTCTACTGGGGGATACCGGCTTTGGGTTGCCTACACCGATAAACTCATCTTT. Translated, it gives CAFRWLSCSTGGYRLWVAYTDKLIF.

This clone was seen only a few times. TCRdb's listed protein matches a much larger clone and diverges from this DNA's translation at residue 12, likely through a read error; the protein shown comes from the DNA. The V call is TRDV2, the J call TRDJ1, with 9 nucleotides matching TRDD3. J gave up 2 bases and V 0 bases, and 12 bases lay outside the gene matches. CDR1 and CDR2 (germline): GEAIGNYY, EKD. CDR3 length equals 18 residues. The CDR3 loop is CACDTVLGDPGGTDKLIF. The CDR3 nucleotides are TGTGCCTGTGACACCGTACTGGGGGACCCCGGGGGGACCGATAAACTCATCTTT.

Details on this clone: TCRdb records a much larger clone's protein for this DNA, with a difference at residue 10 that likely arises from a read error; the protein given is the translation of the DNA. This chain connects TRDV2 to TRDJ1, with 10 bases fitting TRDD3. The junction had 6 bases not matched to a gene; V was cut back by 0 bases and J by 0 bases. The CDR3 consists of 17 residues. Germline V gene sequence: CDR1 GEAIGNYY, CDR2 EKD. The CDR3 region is CACDTLGDMSNTDKLIF. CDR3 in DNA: TGTGCCTGTGACACCCTGGGGGATATGAGTAACACCGATAAACTCATCTTT.

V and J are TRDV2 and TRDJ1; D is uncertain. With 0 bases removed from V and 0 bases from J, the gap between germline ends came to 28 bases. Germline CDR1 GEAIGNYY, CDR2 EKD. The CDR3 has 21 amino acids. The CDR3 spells CACDTVQTRLWCETYTDKLIF. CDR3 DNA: TGTGCCTGTGACACCGTTCAAACCCGTCTGTGGTGTGAAACCTACACCGATAAACTCATCTTT.

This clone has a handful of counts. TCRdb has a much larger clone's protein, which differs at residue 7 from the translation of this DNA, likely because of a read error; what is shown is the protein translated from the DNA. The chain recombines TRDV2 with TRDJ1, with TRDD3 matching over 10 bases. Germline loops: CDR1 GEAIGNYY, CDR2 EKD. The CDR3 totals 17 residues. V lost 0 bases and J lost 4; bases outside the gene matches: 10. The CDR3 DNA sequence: TGTGCCTGTGACACCTTACGGGGGGATACGCCCGGCGATAAACTCATCTTT. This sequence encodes CACDTLRGDTPGDKLIF.

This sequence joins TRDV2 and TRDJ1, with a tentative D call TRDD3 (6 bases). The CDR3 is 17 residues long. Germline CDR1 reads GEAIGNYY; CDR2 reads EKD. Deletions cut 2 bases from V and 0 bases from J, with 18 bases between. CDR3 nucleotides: TGTGCCTGTGACAAGCGGGGGGAGGGAGTCTACACCGATAAACTCATCTTT. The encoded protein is CACDKRGEGVYTDKLIF.

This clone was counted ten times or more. CDR3 amino acids: CACDTGRGETRSTDKLIF. CDR3 in DNA: TGTGCCTGTGACACCGGACGGGGGGAGACGAGGAGCACCGATAAACTCATCTTT. This chain joins TRDV2 and TRDJ1; a possible D gene is TRDD3 (6 bases). V dropped 0 bases and J dropped 1 base, with 20 bases sitting between them. Germline V gene sequence: CDR1 GEAIGNYY, CDR2 EKD. This CDR3 is 18 amino acids long.

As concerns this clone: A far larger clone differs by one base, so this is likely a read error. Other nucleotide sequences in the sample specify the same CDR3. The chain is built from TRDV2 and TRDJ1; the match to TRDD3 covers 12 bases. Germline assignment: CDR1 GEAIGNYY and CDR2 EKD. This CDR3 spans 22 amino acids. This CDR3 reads CACDTVGTGGYTHSEYTDKLIF. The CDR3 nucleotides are TGTGCCTGTGACACGGTGGGAACTGGGGGATACACTCACTCAGAGTACACCGACAAACTCATCTTT.

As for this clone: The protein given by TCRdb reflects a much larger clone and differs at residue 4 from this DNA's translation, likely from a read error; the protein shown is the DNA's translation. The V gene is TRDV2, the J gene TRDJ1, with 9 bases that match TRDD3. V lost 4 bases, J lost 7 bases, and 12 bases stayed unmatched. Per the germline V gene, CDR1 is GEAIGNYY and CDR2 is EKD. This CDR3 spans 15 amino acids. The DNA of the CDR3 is TGTGCCTGTGAGCCTATCCTGGGGGATGCCCGTAAACTCATCTTT. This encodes CACEPILGDARKLIF.

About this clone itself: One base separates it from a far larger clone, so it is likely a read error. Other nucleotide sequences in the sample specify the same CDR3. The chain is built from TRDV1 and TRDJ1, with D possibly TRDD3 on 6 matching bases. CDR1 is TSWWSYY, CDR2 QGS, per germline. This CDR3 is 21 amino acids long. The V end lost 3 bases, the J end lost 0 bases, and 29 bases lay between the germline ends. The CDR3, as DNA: TGTGCTCTTGGGGAGGAGGTAGCCCTACAGTTGGGGGCCAGGTACACCGATAAACTCATCTTT. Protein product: CALGEEVALQLGARYTDKLIF.

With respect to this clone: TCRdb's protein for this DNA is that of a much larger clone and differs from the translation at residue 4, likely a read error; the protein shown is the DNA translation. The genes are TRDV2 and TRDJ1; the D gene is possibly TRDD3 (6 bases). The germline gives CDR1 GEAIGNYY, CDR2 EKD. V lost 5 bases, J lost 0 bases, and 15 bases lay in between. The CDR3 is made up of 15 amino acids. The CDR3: CACGSVVGDTDKLIF. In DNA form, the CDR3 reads TGTGCCTGTGGCTCCGTGGTGGGGGACACCGATAAACTCATCTTT.

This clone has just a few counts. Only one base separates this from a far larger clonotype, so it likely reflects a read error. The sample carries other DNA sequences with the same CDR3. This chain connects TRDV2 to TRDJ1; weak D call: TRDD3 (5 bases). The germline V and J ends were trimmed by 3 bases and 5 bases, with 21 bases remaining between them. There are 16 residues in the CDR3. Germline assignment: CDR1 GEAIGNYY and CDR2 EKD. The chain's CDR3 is CACDGLGLASTDKLIF. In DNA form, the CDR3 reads TGTGCCTGTGACGGGTTGGGATTGGCGAGCACTGATAAACTCATCTTT.

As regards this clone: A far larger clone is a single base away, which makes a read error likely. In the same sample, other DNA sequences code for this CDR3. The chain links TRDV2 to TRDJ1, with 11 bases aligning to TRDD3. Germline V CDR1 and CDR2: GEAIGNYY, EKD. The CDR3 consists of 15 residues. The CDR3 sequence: CACDRLGDSSDKLIF. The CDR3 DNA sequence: TGTGCCTGTGACAGACTGGGGGATAGTTCTGATAAGCTCATCTTT.

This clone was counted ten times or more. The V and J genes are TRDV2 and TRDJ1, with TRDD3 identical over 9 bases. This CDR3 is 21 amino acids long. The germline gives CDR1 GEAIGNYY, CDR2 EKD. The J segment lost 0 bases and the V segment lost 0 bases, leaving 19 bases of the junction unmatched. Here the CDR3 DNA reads TGTGCCTGTGACACCCTCACAGCCCGTACTGGGGGACCCCTGTACACCGATAAACTCATCTTT. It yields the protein CACDTLTARTGGPLYTDKLIF.

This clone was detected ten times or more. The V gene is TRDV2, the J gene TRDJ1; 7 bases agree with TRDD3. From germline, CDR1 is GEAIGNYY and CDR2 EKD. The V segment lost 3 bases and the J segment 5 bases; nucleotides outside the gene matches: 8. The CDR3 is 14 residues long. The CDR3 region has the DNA TGTGCCTGTGACCCCGTACTGGGGACGGATAAACTCATCTTT. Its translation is CACDPVLGTDKLIF.

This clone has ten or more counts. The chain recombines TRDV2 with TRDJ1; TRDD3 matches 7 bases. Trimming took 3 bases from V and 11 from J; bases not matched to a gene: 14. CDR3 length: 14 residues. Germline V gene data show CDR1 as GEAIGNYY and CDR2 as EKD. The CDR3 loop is CACDRLGDWKGLIF. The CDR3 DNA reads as TGTGCCTGTGACCGATTGGGGGACTGGAAGGGGCTCATCTTT.

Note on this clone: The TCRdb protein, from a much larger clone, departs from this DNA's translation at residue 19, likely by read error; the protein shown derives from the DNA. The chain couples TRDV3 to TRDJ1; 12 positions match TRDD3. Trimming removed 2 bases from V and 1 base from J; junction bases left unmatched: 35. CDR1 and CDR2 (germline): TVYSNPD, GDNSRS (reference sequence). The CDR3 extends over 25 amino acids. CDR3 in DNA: TGTGCCTTTCGGTGGCTTTCCTACTCTACTGGGGGATACCGGCTTTGGGTTGCCTCCACCGATAAACTCATCTTT. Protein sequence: CAFRWLSYSTGGYRLWVASTDKLIF.

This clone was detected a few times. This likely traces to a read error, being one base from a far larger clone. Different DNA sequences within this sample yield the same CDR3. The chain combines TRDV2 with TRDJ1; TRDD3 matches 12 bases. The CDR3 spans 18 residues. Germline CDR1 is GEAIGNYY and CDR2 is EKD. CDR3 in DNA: TGTGCCTGCGACATGCTATCTGGGGGATACGCGGGGGCCGATAAACTCATCTTT. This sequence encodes CACDMLSGGYAGADKLIF.

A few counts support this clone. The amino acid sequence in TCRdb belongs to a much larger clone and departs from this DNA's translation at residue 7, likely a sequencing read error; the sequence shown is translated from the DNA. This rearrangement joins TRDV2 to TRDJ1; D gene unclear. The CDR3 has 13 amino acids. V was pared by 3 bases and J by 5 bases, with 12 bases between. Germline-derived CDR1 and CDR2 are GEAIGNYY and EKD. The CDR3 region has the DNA TGTGCCTGTGACGCTAGCGTGGGAGATAAACTCATCTTT. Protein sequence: CACDASVGDKLIF.

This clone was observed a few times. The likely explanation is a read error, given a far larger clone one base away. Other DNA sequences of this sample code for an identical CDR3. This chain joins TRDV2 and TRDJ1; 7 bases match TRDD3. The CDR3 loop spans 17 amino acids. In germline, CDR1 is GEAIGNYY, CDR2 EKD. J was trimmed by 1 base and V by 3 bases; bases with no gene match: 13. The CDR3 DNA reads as TGTGCCTGTGACTCTCTCATGGGGGACACGGTCACCGATAAACTCATCTTT. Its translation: CACDSLMGDTVTDKLIF.

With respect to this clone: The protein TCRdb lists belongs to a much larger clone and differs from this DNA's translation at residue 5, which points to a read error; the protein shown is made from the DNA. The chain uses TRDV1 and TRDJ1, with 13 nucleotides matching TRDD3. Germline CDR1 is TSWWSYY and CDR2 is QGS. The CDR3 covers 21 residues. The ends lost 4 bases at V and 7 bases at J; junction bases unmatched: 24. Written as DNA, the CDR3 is TGTGCTCTTGGGGCAATTTCCTACCCCCTCCTACTGGGGGATACGCTGGGTAAACTCATCTTT. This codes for CALGAISYPLLLGDTLGKLIF.

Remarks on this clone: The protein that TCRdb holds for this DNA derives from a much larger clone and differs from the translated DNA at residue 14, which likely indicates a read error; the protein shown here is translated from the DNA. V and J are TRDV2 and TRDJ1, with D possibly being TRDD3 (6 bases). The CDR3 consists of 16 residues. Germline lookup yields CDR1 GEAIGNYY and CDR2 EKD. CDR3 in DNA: TGTGCCTGTGACCCCGTTAATGTACTGGGAAGAGCCAAACCCATCTTT. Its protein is CACDPVNVLGRAKPIF.

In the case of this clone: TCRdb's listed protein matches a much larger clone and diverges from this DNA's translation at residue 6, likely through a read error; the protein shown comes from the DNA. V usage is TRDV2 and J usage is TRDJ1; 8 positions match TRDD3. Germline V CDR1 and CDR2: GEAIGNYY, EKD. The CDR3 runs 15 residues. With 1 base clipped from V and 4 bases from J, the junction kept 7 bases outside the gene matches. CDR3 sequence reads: CACDTMGDYGDKLIF. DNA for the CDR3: TGTGCCTGTGACACGATGGGGGATTACGGCGATAAACTCATCTTT.